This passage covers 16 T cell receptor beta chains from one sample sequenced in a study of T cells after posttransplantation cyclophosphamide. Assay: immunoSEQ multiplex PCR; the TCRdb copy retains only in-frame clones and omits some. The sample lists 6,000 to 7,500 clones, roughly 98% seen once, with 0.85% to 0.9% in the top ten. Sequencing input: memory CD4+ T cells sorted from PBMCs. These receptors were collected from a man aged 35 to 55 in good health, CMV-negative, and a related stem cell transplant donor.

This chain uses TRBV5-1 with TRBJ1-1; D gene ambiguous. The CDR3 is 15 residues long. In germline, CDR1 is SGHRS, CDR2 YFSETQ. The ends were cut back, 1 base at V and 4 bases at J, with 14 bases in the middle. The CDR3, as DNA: TGCGCCAGCAGCTTGAGGTCGTCGGAGGGCACTGAAGCTTTCTTT. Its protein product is CASSLRSSEGTEAFF. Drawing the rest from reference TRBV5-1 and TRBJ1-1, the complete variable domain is KAGVTQTPRYLIKTRGQQVTLSCSPISGHRSVSWYQQTPGQGLQFLFEYFSETQRNKGNFPGRFSGRQFSNSRSEMNVSTLELGDSALYLCASSLRSSEGTEAFFGQGTRLTVV.

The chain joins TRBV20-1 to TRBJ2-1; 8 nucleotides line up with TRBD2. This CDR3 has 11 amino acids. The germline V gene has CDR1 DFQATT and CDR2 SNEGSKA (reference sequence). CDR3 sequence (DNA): TGCAGGGTAGCGGGGTACAATGAGCAGTTCTTC. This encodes CRVAGYNEQFF.

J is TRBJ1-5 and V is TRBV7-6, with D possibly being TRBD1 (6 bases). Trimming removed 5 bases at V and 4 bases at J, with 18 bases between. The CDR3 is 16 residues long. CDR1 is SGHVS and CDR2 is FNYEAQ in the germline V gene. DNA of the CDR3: TGTGCCAGCAGCGCGGGAGACAGGAGAGAAAATCAGCCCCAGCATTTT. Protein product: CASSAGDRRENQPQHF.

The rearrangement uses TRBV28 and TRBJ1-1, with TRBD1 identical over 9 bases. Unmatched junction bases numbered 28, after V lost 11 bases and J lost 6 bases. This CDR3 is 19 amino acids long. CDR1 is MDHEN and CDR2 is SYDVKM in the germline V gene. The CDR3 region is CAAKEGTGRSGGNFAEAFF. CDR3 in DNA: TGTGCCGCGAAAGAGGGGACAGGGCGATCGGGCGGGAACTTCGCTGAAGCTTTCTTT.

The CDR3 sequence: CASSLLAEETQYF. CDR3 nucleotides: TGTGCCAGCTCCCTCCTAGCGGAAGAGACCCAGTACTTC. The J gene is TRBJ2-5, the V gene TRBV18, with 7 nucleotides matching TRBD2. Trimming removed 6 bases from V and 3 bases from J; junction bases left unmatched: 4. The CDR3 runs to 13 residues. Germline V lookup: CDR1 KGHSH, CDR2 LQKENI.

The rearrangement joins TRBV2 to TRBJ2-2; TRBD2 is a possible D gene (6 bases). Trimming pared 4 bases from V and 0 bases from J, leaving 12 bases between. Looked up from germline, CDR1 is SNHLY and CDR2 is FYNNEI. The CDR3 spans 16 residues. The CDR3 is CASSGGDASNTGELFF. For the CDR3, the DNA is TGTGCCAGCAGTGGGGGGGACGCCTCGAACACCGGGGAGCTGTTTTTT. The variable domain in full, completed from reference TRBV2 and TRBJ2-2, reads EPEVTQTPSHQVTQMGQEVILRCVPISNHLYFYWYRQILGQKVEFLVSFYNNEISEKSEIFDDQFSVERPDGSNFTLKIRSTKLEDSAMYFCASSGGDASNTGELFFGEGSRLTVL.

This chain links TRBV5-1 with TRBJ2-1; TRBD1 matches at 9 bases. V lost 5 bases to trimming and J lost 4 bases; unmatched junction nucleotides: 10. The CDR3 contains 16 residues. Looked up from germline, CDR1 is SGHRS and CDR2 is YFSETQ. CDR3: CASRYRPGQGYNEQFF. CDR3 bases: TGCGCCAGCAGATATCGGCCGGGACAGGGATACAATGAGCAGTTCTTC.

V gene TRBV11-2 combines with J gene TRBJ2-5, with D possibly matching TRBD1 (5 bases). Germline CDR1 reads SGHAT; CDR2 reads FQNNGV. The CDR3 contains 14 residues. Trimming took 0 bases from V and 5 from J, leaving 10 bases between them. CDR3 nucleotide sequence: TGTGCCAGCAGCTTAGACAGGGTAACGGAGACCCAGTACTTC. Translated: CASSLDRVTETQYF.

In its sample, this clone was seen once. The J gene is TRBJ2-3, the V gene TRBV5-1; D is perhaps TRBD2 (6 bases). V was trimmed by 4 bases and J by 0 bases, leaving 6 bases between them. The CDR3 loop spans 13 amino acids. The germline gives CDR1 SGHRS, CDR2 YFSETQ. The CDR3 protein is CASSSGSTDTQYF. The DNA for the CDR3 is TGCGCCAGCAGCAGCGGGAGCACAGATACGCAGTATTTT.

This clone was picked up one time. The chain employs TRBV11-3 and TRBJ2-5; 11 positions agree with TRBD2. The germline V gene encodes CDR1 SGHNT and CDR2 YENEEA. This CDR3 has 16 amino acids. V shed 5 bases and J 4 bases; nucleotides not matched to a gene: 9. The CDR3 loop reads CASSPGSGRALETQYF. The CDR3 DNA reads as TGTGCCAGCAGCCCAGGTAGCGGGAGGGCCTTAGAGACCCAGTACTTC.

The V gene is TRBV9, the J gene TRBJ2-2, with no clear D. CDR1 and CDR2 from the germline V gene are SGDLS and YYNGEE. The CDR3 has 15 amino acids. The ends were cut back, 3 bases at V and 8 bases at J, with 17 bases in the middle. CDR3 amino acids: CASSAGVQLTGELFF. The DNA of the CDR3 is TGTGCCAGCAGCGCTGGTGTGCAATTGACTGGGGAGCTGTTTTTT.

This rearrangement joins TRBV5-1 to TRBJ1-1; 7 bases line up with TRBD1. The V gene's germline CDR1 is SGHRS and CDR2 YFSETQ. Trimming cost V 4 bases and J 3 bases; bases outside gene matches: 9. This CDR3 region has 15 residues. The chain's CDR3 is CASSKEGARDTEAFF. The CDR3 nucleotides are TGCGCCAGCAGCAAGGAGGGGGCGCGGGACACTGAAGCTTTCTTT.

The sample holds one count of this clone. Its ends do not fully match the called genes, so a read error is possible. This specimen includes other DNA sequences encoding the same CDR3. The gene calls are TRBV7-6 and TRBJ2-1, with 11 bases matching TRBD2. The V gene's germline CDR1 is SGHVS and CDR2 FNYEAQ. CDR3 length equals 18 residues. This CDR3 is CASSLGRLAGKRGNEQFF. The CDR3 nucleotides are TGTGCCAGCAGTTTAGGGAGACTAGCGGGAAAACGGGGCAATGAGCAGTTCTTC.

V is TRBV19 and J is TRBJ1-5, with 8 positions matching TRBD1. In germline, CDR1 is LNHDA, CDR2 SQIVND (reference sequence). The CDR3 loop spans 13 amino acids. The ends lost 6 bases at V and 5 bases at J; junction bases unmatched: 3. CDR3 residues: CASRGQGDQPQHF. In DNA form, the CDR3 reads TGTGCCAGTAGAGGACAGGGCGATCAGCCCCAGCATTTT.

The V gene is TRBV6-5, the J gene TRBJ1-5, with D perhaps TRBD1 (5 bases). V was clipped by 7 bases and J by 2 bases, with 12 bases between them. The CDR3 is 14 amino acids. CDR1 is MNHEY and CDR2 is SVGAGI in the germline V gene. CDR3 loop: CASKGPQGNQPQHF. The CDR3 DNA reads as TGTGCCAGCAAGGGGCCCCAAGGCAATCAGCCCCAGCATTTT.

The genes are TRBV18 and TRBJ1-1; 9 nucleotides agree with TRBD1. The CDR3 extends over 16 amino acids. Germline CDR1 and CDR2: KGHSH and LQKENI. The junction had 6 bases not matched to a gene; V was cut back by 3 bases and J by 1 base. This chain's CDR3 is CASSPLKGQGNTEAFF. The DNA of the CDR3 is TGTGCCAGCTCACCGCTAAAGGGACAGGGGAACACTGAAGCTTTCTTT.